A single T cell receptor (beta chain) is shown here with its context. The data derive from a study of CD8 T cells in Susac syndrome. RNA amounts of roughly 0.5 to 1 ug underwent reverse transcription with random hexamers. TCRdb reprocessed the immunoSEQ multiplex PCR reads via MiXCR and lists one record per CDR3 protein. Of about 84,000 distinct CDR3 sequences listed, approximately 96% are singletons. V dropped 0 bases and J dropped 2 bases, with 11 bases sitting between them. This CDR3 contains 15 residues. CDR1 is LGHDT, CDR2 YNNKEL, per germline (reference sequence). The sequencing sample was made of CD8+ T cells from PBMCs. The receptor was derived from a human donor with Susac syndrome. The chain employs TRBV3-1 and TRBJ2-7, with D unclear. CDR3 amino acids: CASSQDSVFPYEQYF. CDR3 bases: TGTGCCAGCAGCCAAGATTCGGTCTTCCCCTACGAGCAGTACTTC.